This is a list of T cell receptor beta chains from one sample in a study of cytomegalovirus exposure and HLA in healthy donors. Sequenced by immunoSEQ multiplex PCR; TCRdb stores in-frame clones only, minus some. The sample consists of about 110,000 clones, roughly 77% of them appearing once. The sample was PBMCs. These receptor sequences come from a man aged 35 to 55 in good health and CMV-seronegative. Both conserved end residues are part of each CDR3. Each record gives: clone size, J gene, V gene, D gene, CDR3 protein, CDR3 DNA. A D gene is named only where the DNA matches it firmly. The size of a clone is reported for some rows only, either as once, few or many, or as a class for expanded clones.

clone_size: .
j_call: TRBJ2-1
v_call: TRBV11-2
d_call: TRBD1
cdr3_aa: CASSHPGQQAYEQFF
cdr3_nt: TGTGCCAGCAGTCACCCGGGACAGCAGGCGTATGAGCAGTTCTTC

clone_size: .
j_call: TRBJ2-2
v_call: TRBV6-1
d_call: TRBD1
cdr3_aa: CASSEGDSTPTGELFF
cdr3_nt: TGTGCCAGCAGTGAGGGGGACAGTACACCCACCGGGGAGCTGTTTTTT

clone_size: few
j_call: TRBJ2-3
v_call: TRBV11-2
d_call: .
cdr3_aa: CASSLVAGFTDTQYF
cdr3_nt: TGTGCCAGCAGCTTAGTCGCGGGGTTCACAGATACGCAGTATTTT

clone_size: once
j_call: TRBJ2-7
v_call: TRBV5-1
d_call: TRBD2
cdr3_aa: CASSLVIAGVSYEQYF
cdr3_nt: TGCGCCAGCAGCTTGGTGATAGCGGGGGTGTCCTACGAGCAGTACTTC

clone_size: few
j_call: TRBJ2-7
v_call: TRBV11-2
d_call: .
cdr3_aa: CASSQTWRWEQYF
cdr3_nt: TGTGCCAGCAGTCAGACATGGCGCTGGGAGCAGTACTTC

clone_size: .
j_call: TRBJ2-5
v_call: TRBV2
d_call: .
cdr3_aa: CASSDDSRETQYF
cdr3_nt: TGTGCCAGCAGTGACGACAGTAGGGAGACCCAGTACTTC

clone_size: .
j_call: TRBJ2-7
v_call: TRBV6-5
d_call: TRBD1
cdr3_aa: CASSYQTGGEQYF
cdr3_nt: TGTGCCAGCAGTTACCAGACAGGGGGCGAGCAGTACTTC

clone_size: .
j_call: TRBJ1-4
v_call: TRBV7-2
d_call: TRBD1
cdr3_aa: CASSLRSPGQGLEKLFF
cdr3_nt: TGTGCCAGCAGCTTAAGATCTCCGGGACAGGGATTAGAAAAACTGTTTTTT

clone_size: .
j_call: TRBJ2-5
v_call: TRBV7-8
d_call: TRBD2
cdr3_aa: CASSLGLAGGWEQYF
cdr3_nt: TGTGCCAGCAGCTTAGGGTTAGCGGGGGGTTGGGAGCAGTACTTC

clone_size: .
j_call: TRBJ2-5
v_call: TRBV4-1
d_call: TRBD1
cdr3_aa: CASSGRQGAIVFSSKETQYF
cdr3_nt: TGCGCCAGCAGCGGACGACAGGGGGCCATTGTATTCAGTTCTAAAGAGACCCAGTACTTC

clone_size: .
j_call: TRBJ2-4
v_call: TRBV5-1
d_call: TRBD1
cdr3_aa: CASSLGTGTKNIQYF
cdr3_nt: TGCGCCAGCAGCTTGGGGACAGGAACCAAAAACATTCAGTACTTC

clone_size: .
j_call: TRBJ1-1
v_call: TRBV6-5
d_call: .
cdr3_aa: CASRFTGGSGTEAFF
cdr3_nt: TGTGCCAGCAGGTTTACGGGCGGGAGTGGTACTGAAGCTTTCTTT

clone_size: .
j_call: TRBJ1-2
v_call: TRBV27
d_call: TRBD1
cdr3_aa: CASRSFPGQGLDGYTF
cdr3_nt: TGTGCCAGCAGATCCTTTCCGGGACAGGGGCTTGATGGCTACACCTTC

clone_size: .
j_call: TRBJ2-2
v_call: TRBV19
d_call: .
cdr3_aa: CASSIPTDTGELFF
cdr3_nt: TGTGCCAGTAGTATACCCACAGACACCGGGGAGCTGTTTTTT

clone_size: .
j_call: TRBJ1-1
v_call: TRBV5-1
d_call: TRBD1
cdr3_aa: CASSLTPNRDRKTEAFF
cdr3_nt: TGCGCCAGCAGCCTAACACCGAACCGGGACAGAAAAACTGAAGCTTTCTTT

clone_size: .
j_call: TRBJ2-7
v_call: TRBV5-1
d_call: .
cdr3_aa: CASSPGDISYEQYF
cdr3_nt: TGCGCCAGCAGCCCCGGGGACATCTCCTACGAGCAGTACTTC

clone_size: .
j_call: TRBJ1-1
v_call: TRBV9
d_call: TRBD1
cdr3_aa: CASSGTGYPGDTEAFF
cdr3_nt: TGTGCCAGCAGCGGGACAGGGTACCCAGGGGACACTGAAGCTTTCTTT

clone_size: .
j_call: TRBJ2-5
v_call: TRBV5-4
d_call: TRBD2
cdr3_aa: CASSLDLAGGSLQETQYF
cdr3_nt: TGTGCCAGCAGCTTGGATCTAGCGGGGGGATCGCTTCAAGAGACCCAGTACTTC

clone_size: .
j_call: TRBJ2-1
v_call: TRBV6-5
d_call: .
cdr3_aa: CASSYRGGEQFF
cdr3_nt: TGTGCCAGCAGTTATAGGGGAGGTGAGCAGTTCTTC

clone_size: once
j_call: TRBJ1-4
v_call: TRBV14
d_call: TRBD1
cdr3_aa: CASSPTGNNEKLFF
cdr3_nt: TGTGCCAGCAGCCCGACAGGGAATAATGAAAAACTGTTTTTT

clone_size: .
j_call: TRBJ2-7
v_call: TRBV18
d_call: .
cdr3_aa: CASSLEYEQYF
cdr3_nt: TGTGCCAGCTCACTGGAGTACGAGCAGTACTTC

clone_size: .
j_call: TRBJ2-3
v_call: TRBV2
d_call: .
cdr3_aa: CASSIREPSTDTQYF
cdr3_nt: TGTGCCAGCAGCATCCGGGAACCTAGCACAGATACGCAGTATTTT

clone_size: .
j_call: TRBJ2-7
v_call: TRBV2
d_call: .
cdr3_aa: CASSYQAAQGAYEQYF
cdr3_nt: TGTGCCAGCAGCTACCAGGCCGCTCAGGGCGCCTACGAGCAGTACTTC

clone_size: .
j_call: TRBJ2-1
v_call: TRBV5-1
d_call: TRBD2
cdr3_aa: CASSFSGGDNEQFF
cdr3_nt: TGCGCCAGCAGCTTTAGCGGGGGGGACAATGAGCAGTTCTTC

clone_size: .
j_call: TRBJ2-5
v_call: TRBV5-1
d_call: .
cdr3_aa: CASSLAIAGHQETQYF
cdr3_nt: TGCGCCAGCAGCTTGGCCATCGCAGGGCACCAAGAGACCCAGTACTTC

clone_size: .
j_call: TRBJ1-3
v_call: TRBV5-1
d_call: TRBD1
cdr3_aa: CASSPRQGAIGNTIYF
cdr3_nt: TGCGCCAGCAGCCCGCGACAGGGGGCAATCGGAAACACCATATATTTT

clone_size: once
j_call: TRBJ1-4
v_call: TRBV5-1
d_call: TRBD1
cdr3_aa: CASSLGQGATNEKLFF
cdr3_nt: TGCGCCAGCAGCTTAGGACAGGGCGCAACTAATGAAAAACTGTTTTTT

clone_size: few
j_call: TRBJ2-2
v_call: TRBV4-1
d_call: .
cdr3_aa: CASSKFPSSTGELFF
cdr3_nt: TGCGCCAGCAGCAAATTCCCCTCGAGCACCGGGGAGCTGTTTTTT

clone_size: .
j_call: TRBJ2-7
v_call: TRBV6-5
d_call: .
cdr3_aa: CASSYQGPPQYEQYF
cdr3_nt: TGTGCCAGCAGTTACCAGGGGCCCCCACAGTACGAGCAGTACTTC

clone_size: few
j_call: TRBJ2-5
v_call: TRBV5-6
d_call: .
cdr3_aa: CASSRVQETQYF
cdr3_nt: TGTGCCAGCAGCCGGGTGCAAGAGACCCAGTACTTC

clone_size: once
j_call: TRBJ2-2
v_call: TRBV6-6
d_call: .
cdr3_aa: CASSSQAVEAGELFF
cdr3_nt: TGTGCCAGCAGTTCACAGGCAGTTGAGGCCGGGGAGCTGTTTTTT

clone_size: once
j_call: TRBJ1-6
v_call: TRBV27
d_call: TRBD1
cdr3_aa: CASSRRTGGIDNSPLHF
cdr3_nt: TGTGCCAGCAGTAGGCGGACAGGGGGTATCGATAATTCACCCCTCCACTTT

clone_size: few
j_call: TRBJ2-3
v_call: TRBV11-2
d_call: .
cdr3_aa: CASSLERRARGTQYF
cdr3_nt: TGTGCCAGCAGCTTAGAGAGGCGGGCGCGGGGTACGCAGTATTTT

clone_size: .
j_call: TRBJ2-3
v_call: TRBV29-1
d_call: .
cdr3_aa: CSVEIRQGGDTQYF
cdr3_nt: TGCAGCGTTGAGATACGGCAGGGCGGAGATACGCAGTATTTT

clone_size: few
j_call: TRBJ2-1
v_call: TRBV5-1
d_call: TRBD1
cdr3_aa: CASSPRRDRIDNEQFF
cdr3_nt: TGCGCCAGCAGTCCCCGTCGGGACAGGATCGACAATGAGCAGTTCTTC

clone_size: .
j_call: TRBJ2-1
v_call: TRBV6-1
d_call: TRBD1
cdr3_aa: CASSGRQGSRVNEQFF
cdr3_nt: TGTGCCAGCAGTGGACGACAGGGTTCACGGGTCAATGAGCAGTTCTTC

clone_size: once
j_call: TRBJ1-5
v_call: TRBV5-1
d_call: .
cdr3_aa: CASRNVGGAGHNSNQPQHF
cdr3_nt: TGCGCCAGCAGAAACGTCGGTGGGGCAGGACATAATAGCAATCAGCCCCAGCATTTT

clone_size: .
j_call: TRBJ2-3
v_call: TRBV5-1
d_call: TRBD2
cdr3_aa: CASSLGTNYRTDTQYF
cdr3_nt: TGCGCCAGCAGCCTGGGGACTAACTATCGCACAGATACGCAGTATTTT

clone_size: .
j_call: TRBJ1-1
v_call: TRBV10-3
d_call: .
cdr3_aa: CAISESTQPNTEAFF
cdr3_nt: TGTGCCATCAGTGAGTCGACACAGCCGAACACTGAAGCTTTCTTT